This is a list of T cell receptor beta chains from one sample in a study of shared clonotypes between healthy human individuals. Sequenced by immunoSEQ multiplex PCR; TCRdb stores in-frame clones only, minus some. Seen here are approximately 100,000 clones, roughly 66% observed once, and the top ten hold approximately 23%. What was sequenced was memory CD8+ T cells sorted from blood. The receptor set was obtained from a woman aged 30 to 39 in good health. The CDR3 runs from the conserved cysteine through the conserved F or W. Each record gives: clone size, V gene, D gene, J gene, CDR3 DNA, CDR3 protein. D genes are given only for firm matches. Clone sizes are given selectively: once, few, many, or a class where the clone is expanded.

clone size: -; V gene: TRBV6-1; D gene: TRBD2; J gene: TRBJ2-7; CDR3 DNA: TGTGCCAGCAGTGCGGGACTAGCGGGATACGAGCAGTACTTC; CDR3 protein: CASSAGLAGYEQYF
clone size: many; V gene: TRBV19; D gene: -; J gene: TRBJ2-1; CDR3 DNA: TGTGCCAGTACCCCGGACGGTGGTCTCACCATCAATGAGCAGTTCTTC; CDR3 protein: CASTPDGGLTINEQFF
clone size: -; V gene: TRBV30; D gene: TRBD1; J gene: TRBJ1-3; CDR3 DNA: TGTGCCTGGACTACAGGGGTTAGTGGAAACACCATATATTTT; CDR3 protein: CAWTTGVSGNTIYF
clone size: -; V gene: TRBV9; D gene: -; J gene: TRBJ2-5; CDR3 DNA: TGTGCCAGCAGCGTAGCCGGGGCAGGGGTCCAAGAGACCCAGTACTTC; CDR3 protein: CASSVAGAGVQETQYF
clone size: -; V gene: TRBV28; D gene: -; J gene: TRBJ1-1; CDR3 DNA: TGTGCCAGCAGTTCGGGACATCCGAACACTGAAGCTTTCTTT; CDR3 protein: CASSSGHPNTEAFF
clone size: once; V gene: TRBV27; D gene: -; J gene: TRBJ1-2; CDR3 DNA: TGTGCCAGCAGTTTTTCCGGGCTAGCTAACTATGGCTACACCTTC; CDR3 protein: CASSFSGLANYGYTF
clone size: -; V gene: TRBV9; D gene: -; J gene: TRBJ2-7; CDR3 DNA: TGTGCCAGCAGCGTGACAGACTCCTACGAGCAGTACTTC; CDR3 protein: CASSVTDSYEQYF
clone size: -; V gene: TRBV19; D gene: -; J gene: TRBJ2-7; CDR3 DNA: TGTGCCAGTAGTCGGGAAGGTGGATCCTCCTACGAGCAGTACTTC; CDR3 protein: CASSREGGSSYEQYF
clone size: -; V gene: TRBV27; D gene: TRBD2; J gene: TRBJ2-1; CDR3 DNA: TGTGCCAGCAGGGTGCCGGGGACTAGCGGCAATGAGCAGTTCTTC; CDR3 protein: CASRVPGTSGNEQFF
clone size: medium-sized; V gene: TRBV6-1; D gene: -; J gene: TRBJ1-2; CDR3 DNA: TGTGCCAGCCAGGCCCGGGGCTTACACGGCTACACCTTC; CDR3 protein: CASQARGLHGYTF
clone size: -; V gene: TRBV7-8; D gene: -; J gene: TRBJ1-2; CDR3 DNA: TGTGCCAGCAGCTTAAATAGACAGGCAATCTATGGCTACACCTTC; CDR3 protein: CASSLNRQAIYGYTF
clone size: few; V gene: TRBV7-9; D gene: -; J gene: TRBJ1-3; CDR3 DNA: TGTGCCAGCAGCGCATCAGAGTTCTCTGGAAACACCATATATTTT; CDR3 protein: CASSASEFSGNTIYF
clone size: -; V gene: TRBV27; D gene: -; J gene: TRBJ2-2; CDR3 DNA: TGTGCCAGCAGTTTATCGGGGGCCAACACCGGGGAGCTGTTTTTT; CDR3 protein: CASSLSGANTGELFF
clone size: -; V gene: TRBV5-1; D gene: -; J gene: TRBJ2-7; CDR3 DNA: TGCGCCAGCAGCTTGTCGACTACCCCCTACGAGCAGTACTTC; CDR3 protein: CASSLSTTPYEQYF
clone size: -; V gene: TRBV6-6; D gene: -; J gene: TRBJ1-5; CDR3 DNA: TGTGCCAGCATCTACCCCGGGACACTCAATCAGCCCCAGCATTTT; CDR3 protein: CASIYPGTLNQPQHF
clone size: -; V gene: TRBV27; D gene: -; J gene: TRBJ2-3; CDR3 DNA: TGTGCCAGCAGTTTATCGGGGGCTAGCGGAAACACAGATACGCAGTATTTT; CDR3 protein: CASSLSGASGNTDTQYF
clone size: -; V gene: TRBV7-9; D gene: -; J gene: TRBJ1-2; CDR3 DNA: TGTGCCAGCAGCGCCGACGGCTGGAACTATGGCTACACCTTC; CDR3 protein: CASSADGWNYGYTF
clone size: -; V gene: TRBV11-2; D gene: -; J gene: TRBJ2-1; CDR3 DNA: TGTGCCAGCAGCTTAGATCTCAGACTTAACCATGAGCAGTTCTTC; CDR3 protein: CASSLDLRLNHEQFF
clone size: few; V gene: TRBV7-6; D gene: -; J gene: TRBJ2-2; CDR3 DNA: TGTGCCAGCAGCTTACCATCCACTCACACCGGGGAGCTGTTTTTT; CDR3 protein: CASSLPSTHTGELFF
clone size: once; V gene: TRBV5-1; D gene: TRBD2; J gene: TRBJ2-1; CDR3 DNA: TGCGCCAGCAGCTCATCTAGCGGCTCCTACAATGAGCAGTTCTTC; CDR3 protein: CASSSSSGSYNEQFF
clone size: -; V gene: TRBV4-1; D gene: TRBD1; J gene: TRBJ2-7; CDR3 DNA: TGCGCCAGCAGCCAAGAAGAAGGACAGGGTTGGCACGAGCAGTACTTC; CDR3 protein: CASSQEEGQGWHEQYF
clone size: -; V gene: TRBV7-8; D gene: TRBD1; J gene: TRBJ2-7; CDR3 DNA: TGTGCCAGCAGCTTAGTGTTCGGGACAGGTTCCTACGAGCAGTACTTC; CDR3 protein: CASSLVFGTGSYEQYF
clone size: few; V gene: TRBV6-1; D gene: TRBD2; J gene: TRBJ2-7; CDR3 DNA: TGTGCCAGCAGTACGGTAGCGGGAGAAGGTCACGAGCAGTACTTC; CDR3 protein: CASSTVAGEGHEQYF
clone size: -; V gene: TRBV2; D gene: -; J gene: TRBJ1-2; CDR3 DNA: TGTGCCAGCAGTGAACGGGGGCTCAACTATGGCTACACCTTC; CDR3 protein: CASSERGLNYGYTF
clone size: -; V gene: TRBV13; D gene: TRBD2; J gene: TRBJ2-7; CDR3 DNA: TGTGCCAGCAGCCCATTAGCGGGAGGGCCCTACGAGCAGTACTTC; CDR3 protein: CASSPLAGGPYEQYF
clone size: -; V gene: TRBV27; D gene: TRBD2; J gene: TRBJ2-7; CDR3 DNA: TGTGCCAGCAGTTCCGTAGCGGGAGGCTACGAGCAGTACTTC; CDR3 protein: CASSSVAGGYEQYF
clone size: -; V gene: TRBV14; D gene: -; J gene: TRBJ2-4; CDR3 DNA: TGTGCCAGCAGCCTCATTGCTGGACGGCGCGGGCAAAACATTCAGTACTTC; CDR3 protein: CASSLIAGRRGQNIQYF
clone size: -; V gene: TRBV4-2; D gene: TRBD1; J gene: TRBJ1-5; CDR3 DNA: TGTGCCAGCAGGGCGGGACAGGGGGCAACTAGCAATCAGCCCCAGCATTTT; CDR3 protein: CASRAGQGATSNQPQHF
clone size: -; V gene: TRBV25-1; D gene: -; J gene: TRBJ2-1; CDR3 DNA: TGTGCCAGCAGTGAATACGACACCCGCTCCTACAATGAGCAGTTCTTC; CDR3 protein: CASSEYDTRSYNEQFF
clone size: -; V gene: TRBV4-1; D gene: TRBD2; J gene: TRBJ2-7; CDR3 DNA: TGCGCCAGCAGCCATCCCCTAGCGGGGGGATCCTACGAGCAGTACTTC; CDR3 protein: CASSHPLAGGSYEQYF
clone size: many; V gene: TRBV7-9; D gene: -; J gene: TRBJ2-7; CDR3 DNA: TGTGCCAGCAGCTTAAGCTTAGGGGCCGAAGCCTACGAGCAGTACTTC; CDR3 protein: CASSLSLGAEAYEQYF
clone size: many; V gene: TRBV4-2; D gene: TRBD2; J gene: TRBJ2-3; CDR3 DNA: TGTGCCAGCAGCCCGGGACTAGCGGACACAGATACGCAGTATTTT; CDR3 protein: CASSPGLADTDTQYF
clone size: once; V gene: TRBV19; D gene: TRBD2; J gene: TRBJ2-3; CDR3 DNA: TGTGCCAGTAAAGGGCTAGCGGGAGAGGCAGATACGCAGTATTTT; CDR3 protein: CASKGLAGEADTQYF
clone size: once; V gene: TRBV6-6; D gene: -; J gene: TRBJ2-7; CDR3 DNA: TGTGCCAGCAGTTACTCTTCGCAGGGGGGCTACGAGCAGTACTTC; CDR3 protein: CASSYSSQGGYEQYF
clone size: -; V gene: TRBV19; D gene: TRBD1; J gene: TRBJ1-1; CDR3 DNA: TGTGCCAGTAGCCCGCACAGGGGAAGGAACACTGAAGCTTTCTTT; CDR3 protein: CASSPHRGRNTEAFF
clone size: few; V gene: TRBV13; D gene: TRBD2; J gene: TRBJ2-3; CDR3 DNA: TGTGCCAGCAGCCCGATTAGCGGGAGTAGGGGAGATACGCAGTATTTT; CDR3 protein: CASSPISGSRGDTQYF
clone size: -; V gene: TRBV6-1; D gene: -; J gene: TRBJ1-1; CDR3 DNA: TGTGCCAGCAGTGAACATGTCGGAGGAACGGGGAACACTGAAGCTTTCTTT; CDR3 protein: CASSEHVGGTGNTEAFF
clone size: -; V gene: TRBV2; D gene: -; J gene: TRBJ2-7; CDR3 DNA: TGTGCCAGCAGTGGACACGGGCCTCGCGAGCAGTACTTC; CDR3 protein: CASSGHGPREQYF
clone size: -; V gene: TRBV6-6; D gene: -; J gene: TRBJ1-5; CDR3 DNA: TGTGCCAGCACCTCGCGGGGTGAGAATCAGCCCCAGCATTTT; CDR3 protein: CASTSRGENQPQHF
clone size: many; V gene: TRBV7-6; D gene: -; J gene: TRBJ2-7; CDR3 DNA: TGTGCCAGCAGTCCCCGAGACAACTCCTACGAGCAGTACTTC; CDR3 protein: CASSPRDNSYEQYF
clone size: -; V gene: TRBV25-1; D gene: -; J gene: TRBJ2-7; CDR3 DNA: TGTGCCAGCAGTGCAACAGGCGAGATCTACGAGCAGTACTTC; CDR3 protein: CASSATGEIYEQYF
clone size: -; V gene: TRBV2; D gene: -; J gene: TRBJ1-5; CDR3 DNA: TGTGCCAGCAGTGAGGGCAGGGGAGGCAATCAGCCCCAGCATTTT; CDR3 protein: CASSEGRGGNQPQHF
clone size: -; V gene: TRBV9; D gene: -; J gene: TRBJ1-2; CDR3 DNA: TGTGCCAGCAGTCGCCGGGTGGGCTTAGGTAACTATGGCTACACCTTC; CDR3 protein: CASSRRVGLGNYGYTF
clone size: -; V gene: TRBV5-1; D gene: -; J gene: TRBJ1-2; CDR3 DNA: TGCGCCAGCAGCGAGGACAGCTACTATGGCTACACCTTC; CDR3 protein: CASSEDSYYGYTF
clone size: -; V gene: TRBV7-8; D gene: TRBD2; J gene: TRBJ2-1; CDR3 DNA: TGTGCCAGCAGCTCGGGACTAGCGGACTACAATGAGCAGTTCTTC; CDR3 protein: CASSSGLADYNEQFF
clone size: -; V gene: TRBV4-1; D gene: -; J gene: TRBJ2-2; CDR3 DNA: TGCGCCAGCAGCCCCGGGATGAACACCGGGGAGCTGTTTTTT; CDR3 protein: CASSPGMNTGELFF
clone size: few; V gene: TRBV5-6; D gene: -; J gene: TRBJ1-2; CDR3 DNA: TGTGCCAGCAGCTCCACCCAGGGACCTCTTGGCGGCTACACCTTC; CDR3 protein: CASSSTQGPLGGYTF
clone size: -; V gene: TRBV5-1; D gene: -; J gene: TRBJ2-7; CDR3 DNA: TGCGCCAGCAGTCCGACTTGGGTCAGCTCCTACGAGCAGTACTTC; CDR3 protein: CASSPTWVSSYEQYF
clone size: -; V gene: TRBV25-1; D gene: -; J gene: TRBJ2-3; CDR3 DNA: TGTGCCAGCAGTCACCAGACCAGGGGGGGGGTAGCGGATACGCAGTATTTT; CDR3 protein: CASSHQTRGGVADTQYF
clone size: -; V gene: TRBV2; D gene: -; J gene: TRBJ1-5; CDR3 DNA: TGTGCCAGCAGTAGGGACGGAATGAATCAGCCCCAGCATTTT; CDR3 protein: CASSRDGMNQPQHF
clone size: -; V gene: TRBV25-1; D gene: TRBD1; J gene: TRBJ1-4; CDR3 DNA: TGTGCCAGCAGTGAACAGGGGGCGCGTGAAAAACTGTTTTTT; CDR3 protein: CASSEQGAREKLFF
clone size: -; V gene: TRBV25-1; D gene: -; J gene: TRBJ1-4; CDR3 DNA: TGTGCCAGCAGTGAAGGGCAGCCTAATGAAAAACTGTTTTTT; CDR3 protein: CASSEGQPNEKLFF
clone size: many; V gene: TRBV27; D gene: -; J gene: TRBJ2-5; CDR3 DNA: TGTGCCAGCAGATCCTGGTCGGGGGAAGAGACCCAGTACTTC; CDR3 protein: CASRSWSGEETQYF
clone size: many; V gene: TRBV10-1; D gene: -; J gene: TRBJ2-5; CDR3 DNA: TGCGCCAGCAGTGAATCTGGATTAACAGGTAGAACGGAGACCCAGTACTTC; CDR3 protein: CASSESGLTGRTETQYF
clone size: -; V gene: TRBV6-5; D gene: -; J gene: TRBJ1-1; CDR3 DNA: TGTGCCAGCAGTTACTCCGCAGGCATAATGAACACTGAAGCTTTCTTT; CDR3 protein: CASSYSAGIMNTEAFF
clone size: -; V gene: TRBV7-6; D gene: TRBD2; J gene: TRBJ2-3; CDR3 DNA: TGTGCCAGCAGTAAAGAAGTGGCGGGAGGGCCTTTCGATACGCAGTATTTT; CDR3 protein: CASSKEVAGGPFDTQYF
clone size: -; V gene: TRBV10-2; D gene: -; J gene: TRBJ2-4; CDR3 DNA: TGCGCCAGCAGTGAGTTTAGGGTTTCGGACAAAAACATTCAGTACTTC; CDR3 protein: CASSEFRVSDKNIQYF